These 29 T cell receptor beta chains were all obtained from the same sample, sequenced in a study of blood T cell repertoires in COVID-19. Libraries were prepared by immunoSEQ multiplex PCR; TCRdb keeps only in-frame clonotypes and omits some of them. The table has around 80,000 clones, about four fifths seen once. What was sequenced was peripheral blood. The receptors originated from a woman of 80 years or more with active or convalescent COVID-19.

The table lists this clone with a count of one. This chain joins TRBV20-1 and TRBJ1-1; 7 positions match TRBD1. The V and J ends lost 3 bases and 6 bases, in that order; junction bases with no gene match: 10. Germline loops: CDR1 DFQATT, CDR2 SNEGSKA (reference sequence). This CDR3 is built from 14 residues. The CDR3 is CSASDQGGIAEAFF. Here the CDR3 DNA reads TGCAGTGCTAGTGATCAGGGGGGAATCGCTGAAGCTTTCTTT.

There are a few counts of this clone. V and J are TRBV29-1 and TRBJ2-5; 10 bases agree with TRBD1. CDR1 is SQVTM, CDR2 ANQGSEA, per germline. CDR3 size: 16 residues. V gave up 3 bases and J gave up 4 bases; unmatched junction bases: 11. CDR3 sequence: CSVDLGRWTGGETQYF. CDR3 bases: TGCAGCGTTGACCTAGGGAGGTGGACAGGGGGAGAGACCCAGTACTTC.

This chain joins TRBV7-9 and TRBJ2-7; 7 bases are shared with TRBD2. Germline trimming cut 2 bases from V and 5 bases from J; bases unmatched to any gene: 6. Germline loops: CDR1 SEHNR, CDR2 FQNEAQ (reference sequence). The CDR3 length is 14 residues. The CDR3 DNA reads as TGTGCCAGCAGCTTAAGCGGGACTCCAAACGAGCAGTACTTC. Translating it yields CASSLSGTPNEQYF.

This rearrangement joins TRBV19 to TRBJ2-6; D gene uncertain. The V and J ends lost 7 bases and 0 bases respectively, with 10 bases between them. Germline V gene data show CDR1 as LNHDA and CDR2 as SQIVND (reference sequence). This CDR3 is built from 15 residues. The chain's CDR3 is CASTNFGSGANVLTF. CDR3 DNA sequence: TGTGCCAGTACCAATTTCGGCTCTGGGGCCAACGTCCTGACTTTC.

This clone appeared a few times. The chain recombines TRBV18 with TRBJ1-4, with D hard to call. The CDR3 consists of 16 residues. Germline values: CDR1 KGHSH, CDR2 LQKENI. Trimming removed 2 bases at V and 4 bases at J, with 14 bases between. CDR3 sequence (DNA): TGTGCCAGCTCACCAAGCGGACGGAGCCATAATGAAAAACTGTTTTTT. Its translation is CASSPSGRSHNEKLFF.

The V and J genes are TRBV2 and TRBJ2-5; 12 bases match TRBD2. The J segment lost 0 bases and the V segment lost 7 bases, leaving 6 bases of the junction unmatched. Germline assignment: CDR1 SNHLY and CDR2 FYNNEI. This CDR3 region has 16 residues. This chain's CDR3 is CASTTSGGLYQETQYF. The CDR3 coding sequence is TGTGCCAGCACGACTAGCGGGGGACTGTACCAAGAGACCCAGTACTTC.

The rearrangement links TRBV5-4 to TRBJ1-4, with 9 bases matching TRBD1. With V trimmed by 3 bases and J by 3 bases, 3 bases remained unmatched. The CDR3 is 15 amino acids. The V gene's germline CDR1 is SGHNT and CDR2 YYREEE (reference sequence). CDR3 region: CASSSRQGANEKLFF. The CDR3 nucleotides are TGTGCCAGCAGCTCCAGACAGGGGGCTAATGAAAAACTGTTTTTT.

V is TRBV5-4 and J is TRBJ2-7, with 7 bases identical to TRBD1. This CDR3 is built from 16 residues. Germline CDR1 SGHNT, CDR2 YYREEE (reference sequence). The trim removed 4 bases at V and 2 bases at J, leaving 12 bases unmatched. Here the CDR3 DNA reads TGTGCCAGCAGCCCAGCGACGACAGGGTCCCCCTACGAGCAGTACTTC. Translating it yields CASSPATTGSPYEQYF. The variable domain in full, with the rest retrieved from reference TRBV5-4 and TRBJ2-7, is ETGVTQSPTHLIKTRGQQVTLRCSSQSGHNTVSWYQQALGQGPQFIFQYYREEENGRGNFPPRFSGLQFPNYSSELNVNALELDDSALYLCASSPATTGSPYEQYFGPGTRLTVT.

This clone was recorded a few times. The chain combines TRBV4-3 with TRBJ1-6; D gene uncertain. CDR1 is LGHNA and CDR2 is YSLEER in the germline V gene. The CDR3 is made up of 18 amino acids. Trimming left V 4 bases short and J 0 bases short, with 16 bases between. CDR3 DNA: TGCGCCAGCAGCCGAGAAGCGACCCGGAGCTCCTATAATTCACCCCTCCACTTT. Translation: CASSREATRSSYNSPLHF.

V gene TRBV18 combines with J gene TRBJ1-1; D unclear. This CDR3 is 14 amino acids long. CDR1 is KGHSH and CDR2 is LQKENI in the germline V gene. Trimming stripped 3 bases from V and 5 bases from J, with 13 bases between. The CDR3, as DNA: TGTGCCAGCTCACCCCTCCGAGGTGGGACTGAAGCTTTCTTT. Protein sequence: CASSPLRGGTEAFF.

The chain recombines TRBV5-1 with TRBJ2-3; D gene unclear. Germline lookup yields CDR1 SGHRS and CDR2 YFSETQ. The CDR3 loop spans 15 amino acids. Deletions cut 0 bases from V and 2 bases from J, with 10 bases between. CDR3 loop: CASSLAPLSTDTQYF. In DNA, the CDR3 is TGCGCCAGCAGCTTGGCCCCCCTATCCACAGATACGCAGTATTTT.

The V and J genes are TRBV21-1 and TRBJ2-3; TRBD1, the table's D call, lacks a check against the DNA. TRBV21-1 is designated a pseudogene. The length of the CDR3 is 15 residues. CDR3 region: CASPRTRSSTDTQYF. CDR3 nucleotide sequence: TGTGCCAGCCCAAGGACACGGTCTAGCACAGATACGCAGTATTTT.

V and J are TRBV5-1 and TRBJ2-3, with 13 bases identical to TRBD2. The germline CDR1 and CDR2 sequences are SGHRS and YFSETQ. The trim removed 4 bases at V and 4 bases at J, leaving 15 bases unmatched. The CDR3 runs 19 residues. The CDR3 sequence: CASSARTSLLAGGADTQYF. CDR3 in DNA: TGCGCCAGCAGCGCCCGCACCAGCCTACTAGCGGGGGGGGCAGATACGCAGTATTTT. The complete variable domain, with remaining parts taken from reference TRBV5-1 and TRBJ2-3, reads KAGVTQTPRYLIKTRGQQVTLSCSPISGHRSVSWYQQTPGQGLQFLFEYFSETQRNKGNFPGRFSGRQFSNSRSEMNVSTLELGDSALYLCASSARTSLLAGGADTQYFGPGTRLTVL.

J is TRBJ2-3 and V is TRBV5-4; 7 bases are shared with TRBD1. Trimming took 4 bases from V and 3 from J; bases not matched to a gene: 8. Germline values: CDR1 SGHNT, CDR2 YYREEE (reference sequence). The CDR3 covers 15 residues. DNA of the CDR3: TGTGCCAGCAGCGGCGACAGGGTTATAACAGATACGCAGTATTTT. This encodes CASSGDRVITDTQYF.

J is TRBJ1-5 and V is TRBV27; D may be TRBD1 (6 bases). CDR3 length: 15 residues. V lost 1 base to trimming and J lost 1 base, with 8 bases between them. CDR1 and CDR2 from the germline V gene are MNHEY and SMNVEV (reference sequence). The CDR3 sequence is CASSLLQGSNQPQHF. The DNA of the CDR3 is TGTGCCAGCAGTTTATTACAGGGAAGCAATCAGCCCCAGCATTTT.

This clone appeared a single time. The J gene is TRBJ1-3, the V gene TRBV28; TRBD1 is a possible D gene (5 bases). The V and J ends lost 8 bases and 0 bases respectively, with 14 bases between them. The CDR3 runs to 15 residues. The V gene's germline CDR1 is MDHEN and CDR2 SYDVKM. CDR3 nucleotides: TGTGCCAGCCGATACGGGGGGTACTCTGGAAACACCATATATTTT. Protein product: CASRYGGYSGNTIYF.

The chain links TRBV6-5 to TRBJ2-2; possibly TRBD2 for D (6 bases). CDR1 is MNHEY, CDR2 SVGAGI, per germline. With 2 bases removed from V and 0 bases from J, the gap between germline ends came to 10 bases. The length of the CDR3 is 16 residues. The CDR3 DNA sequence: TGTGCCAGCAGTTACCTCACGGGGGCGAACACCGGGGAGCTGTTTTTT. Protein: CASSYLTGANTGELFF.

V gene TRBV18 combines with J gene TRBJ2-7; tentatively, D is TRBD1 (5 bases). CDR1 and CDR2 (germline): KGHSH, LQKENI. There are 15 residues in the CDR3. The ends were cut back, 3 bases at V and 2 bases at J, with 14 bases in the middle. CDR3 residues: CASSPESQGPYEQYF. Here the CDR3 DNA reads TGTGCCAGCTCACCCGAATCCCAGGGCCCCTACGAGCAGTACTTC.

The CDR3 nucleotides are TGCGCCAGCAGCCAAGAATCTGCGGGAGAGCAGTTCTTC. Its protein is CASSQESAGEQFF. The chain carries TRBV4-1 and TRBJ2-1; tentative D call: TRBD2 (6 bases). Germline loops: CDR1 MGHRA, CDR2 YSYEKL. The CDR3 is made up of 13 amino acids. V gave up 0 bases and J gave up 10 bases, with 10 bases separating them.

V usage is TRBV28 and J usage is TRBJ2-7; a possible D gene is TRBD1 (6 bases). Germline lookup yields CDR1 MDHEN and CDR2 SYDVKM. With 6 bases removed from V and 1 base from J, the gap between germline ends came to 13 bases. The CDR3 covers 14 residues. The CDR3, as DNA: TGTGCCAGCAGAATACAGGGTATATCCTACGAGCAGTACTTC. Its protein product is CASRIQGISYEQYF.

This rearrangement joins TRBV4-3 to TRBJ1-1; a possible D gene is TRBD1 (5 bases). This CDR3 has 14 residues. Trimming pared 1 base from V and 8 bases from J, leaving 14 bases between. The germline gives CDR1 LGHNA, CDR2 YSLEER. CDR3 sequence: CASSQVTGGREAFF. DNA of the CDR3: TGCGCCAGCAGCCAAGTAACAGGTGGTCGGGAAGCTTTCTTT.

This clone came up a few times. This chain joins TRBV7-2 and TRBJ2-3, with D possibly TRBD2 on 5 matching bases. Trimming stripped 2 bases from V and 4 bases from J, with 13 bases between. Germline V gene lookup returns CDR1 SGHTA and CDR2 FQGNSA. The length of the CDR3 is 15 residues. DNA for the CDR3: TGTGCCAGCAGCTTAATGAGGGCCGGGGCAGATACGCAGTATTTT. Translating it yields CASSLMRAGADTQYF.

This clone showed up just a few times. The CDR3 coding sequence is TGTGCCACGGGTGGGGGGTTTGGGTCCCAGCATTTT. Translating it yields CATGGGFGSQHF. The chain carries TRBV19 and TRBJ1-5; TRBD1 might be the D (5 bases). Trimming left V 10 bases short and J 11 bases short, with 18 bases between. CDR1 and CDR2 from the germline V gene are LNHDA and SQIVND (reference sequence). The CDR3 runs to 12 residues.

Only one count was recorded for this clone. The chain recombines TRBV3-1 (or the pseudogene TRBV3-2) with TRBJ2-2; D not certain. Germline CDR1 is LGHDT and CDR2 is YNNKEL (reference sequence). The length of the CDR3 is 15 residues. Trimming left V 3 bases short and J 0 bases short, with 8 bases between. The CDR3 here is CASSHGSANTGELFF. The CDR3 coding sequence is TGTGCCAGCAGCCATGGCTCAGCGAACACCGGGGAGCTGTTTTTT.

This clone was counted once. The chain couples TRBV6-5 to TRBJ2-1; 7 nucleotides align to TRBD1. Germline V lookup: CDR1 MNHEY, CDR2 SVGAGI. V was pared by 5 bases and J by 5 bases, with 6 bases of the junction left unmatched. There are 14 residues in the CDR3. CDR3 in DNA: TGTGCCAGCAGTCGGACAGGTACCAACAATGAGCAGTTCTTC. Its translation: CASSRTGTNNEQFF.

The CDR3 loop reads CASTPDGGQPQHF. CDR3 DNA: TGTGCCAGCACCCCGGATGGAGGTCAGCCCCAGCATTTT. This chain connects TRBV5-5 to TRBJ1-5, with D unresolved. Trimming stripped 6 bases from V and 6 bases from J, with 13 bases between. This CDR3 is built from 13 residues. Germline values: CDR1 SGHKS, CDR2 YYEKEE (reference sequence).

The chain has TRBV7-2 and TRBJ1-3; 7 positions agree with TRBD1. Losses at the gene ends were 5 bases for V and 1 base for J; bases not matched to a gene: 8. The CDR3 runs to 16 residues. CDR1 is SGHTA and CDR2 is FQGNSA in the germline V gene. The DNA of the CDR3 is TGTGCCAGCAGCCCCAGGGGACAGCCTTCTGGAAACACCATATATTTT. It yields the protein CASSPRGQPSGNTIYF.

There are a few counts of this clone. The CDR3 coding sequence is TGTGCCAGCAGGTACACAGGGGGTAATTCACCCCTCCACTTT. Its protein product is CASRYTGGNSPLHF. The chain employs TRBV6-5 and TRBJ1-6; 8 bases line up with TRBD1. Germline lookup yields CDR1 MNHEY and CDR2 SVGAGI. The CDR3 has 14 amino acids. The trim removed 6 bases at V and 6 bases at J, leaving 4 bases unmatched.

There are a few counts of this clone. The gene calls are TRBV30 and TRBJ1-1, with a tentative D call TRBD1 (6 bases). Deletions cut 2 bases from V and 1 base from J, with 17 bases between. The germline V gene encodes CDR1 GTSNPN and CDR2 SVGIG (reference sequence). This CDR3 has 16 amino acids. The chain's CDR3 is CAWSQTQMTGNTEAFF. The CDR3 DNA sequence: TGTGCCTGGAGTCAAACCCAGATGACAGGGAACACTGAAGCTTTCTTT. The whole variable domain, filled in from reference TRBV30 and TRBJ1-1, reads SQTIHQWPATLVQPVGSPLSLECTVEGTSNPNLYWYRQAAGRGLQLLFYSVGIGQISSEVPQNLSASRPQDRQFILSSKKLLLSDSGFYLCAWSQTQMTGNTEAFFGQGTRLTVV.